The source of this T cell receptor beta chain is a study of blood T cell repertoires in COVID-19. Overall study context: Acute and convalescent COVID-19 samples came from the United States, Italy and Spain. The cDNA or gDNA used as material had been derived from T cells, B-cell-depleted T cells, or PBMCs.

Authors' methods: Amplified reference gene primers provided the basis for estimating nucleated cell counts. Here immunoSEQ multiplex PCR was the method, and the copy in TCRdb shows in-frame clones only, minus some. V and J calls and clone size come straight from that table; D and trimming were deduced from the DNA. The sample shows 50,000 to 85,000 clones, 91% of them seen only once. The sample taken for sequencing was peripheral blood. The receptor was derived from a human donor in a cohort sampled during active COVID-19.

The CDR3 reads CASRAGALSTDTQYF. In DNA, the CDR3 is TGTGCCAGCAGGGCAGGGGCACTTAGCACAGATACGCAGTATTTT. This sequence joins TRBV28 and TRBJ2-3, with TRBD1 as a possible D gene (6 bases). The germline V gene encodes CDR1 MDHEN and CDR2 SYDVKM. The CDR3 is made up of 15 amino acids. The V gene lost 6 bases and the J gene lost 0 bases, with 13 bases spanning the gap.